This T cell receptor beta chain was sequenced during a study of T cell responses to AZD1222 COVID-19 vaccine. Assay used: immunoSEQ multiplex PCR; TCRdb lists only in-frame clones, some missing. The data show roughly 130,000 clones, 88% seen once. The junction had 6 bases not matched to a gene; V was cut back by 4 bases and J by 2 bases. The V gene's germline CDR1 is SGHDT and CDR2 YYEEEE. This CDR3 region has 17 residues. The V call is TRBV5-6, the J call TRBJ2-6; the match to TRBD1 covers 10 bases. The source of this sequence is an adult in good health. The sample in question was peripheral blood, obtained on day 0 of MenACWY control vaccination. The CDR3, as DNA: TGTGCCAGCAGCATTAGACAGGGGGCGCCTGGGGCCAACGTCCTGACTTTC. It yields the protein CASSIRQGAPGANVLTF. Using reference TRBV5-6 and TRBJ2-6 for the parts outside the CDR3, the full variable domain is DAGVTQSPTHLIKTRGQQVTLRCSPKSGHDTVSWYQQALGQGPQFIFQYYEEEERQRGNFPDRFSGHQFPNYSSELNVNALLLGDSALYLCASSIRQGAPGANVLTFGAGSRLTVL.